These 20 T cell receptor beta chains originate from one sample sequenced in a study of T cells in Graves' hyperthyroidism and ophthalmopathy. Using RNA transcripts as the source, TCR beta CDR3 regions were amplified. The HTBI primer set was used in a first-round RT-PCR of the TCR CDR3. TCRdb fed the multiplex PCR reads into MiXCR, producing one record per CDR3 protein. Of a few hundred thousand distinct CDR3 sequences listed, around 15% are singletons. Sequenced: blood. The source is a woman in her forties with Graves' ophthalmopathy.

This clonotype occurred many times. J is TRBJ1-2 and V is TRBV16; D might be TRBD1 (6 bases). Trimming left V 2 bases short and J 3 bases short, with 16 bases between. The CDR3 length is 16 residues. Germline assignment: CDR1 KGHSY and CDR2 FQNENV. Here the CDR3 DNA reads TGTGCCAGCAGCCAAGCTCGGCGGGGGGGCTACTATGGCTACACCTTC. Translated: CASSQARRGGYYGYTF.

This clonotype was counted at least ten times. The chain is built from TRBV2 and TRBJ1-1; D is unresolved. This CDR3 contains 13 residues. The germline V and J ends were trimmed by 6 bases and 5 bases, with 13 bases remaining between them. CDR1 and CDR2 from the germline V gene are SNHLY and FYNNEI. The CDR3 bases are TGTGCCAGCAGAGCTAACAGCGGGACTGAAGCTTTCTTT. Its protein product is CASRANSGTEAFF.

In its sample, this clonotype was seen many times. The CDR3 loop reads CASSFRGQPTNEQFF. Here the CDR3 DNA reads TGTGCCAGCAGCTTCAGGGGGCAACCTACCAATGAGCAGTTCTTC. J is TRBJ2-1 and V is TRBV11-2, with 8 positions matching TRBD1. The CDR3 spans 15 residues. J lost 6 bases, V lost 3 bases, and 7 bases had no gene match. CDR1 and CDR2 from the germline V gene are SGHAT and FQNNGV.

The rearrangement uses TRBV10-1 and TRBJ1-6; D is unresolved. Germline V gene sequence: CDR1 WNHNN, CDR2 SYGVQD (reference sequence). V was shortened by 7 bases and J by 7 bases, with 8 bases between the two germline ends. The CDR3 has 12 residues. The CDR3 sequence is CASTDGNSPLHF. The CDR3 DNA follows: TGCGCCAGCACTGACGGGAATTCACCCCTCCACTTT.

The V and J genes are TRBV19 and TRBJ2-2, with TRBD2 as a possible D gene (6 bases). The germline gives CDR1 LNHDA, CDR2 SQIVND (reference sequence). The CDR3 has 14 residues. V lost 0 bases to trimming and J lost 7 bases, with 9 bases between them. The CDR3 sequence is CASSIDTAGGELFF. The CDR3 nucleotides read TGTGCCAGTAGTATAGATACAGCGGGCGGGGAGCTGTTTTTT.

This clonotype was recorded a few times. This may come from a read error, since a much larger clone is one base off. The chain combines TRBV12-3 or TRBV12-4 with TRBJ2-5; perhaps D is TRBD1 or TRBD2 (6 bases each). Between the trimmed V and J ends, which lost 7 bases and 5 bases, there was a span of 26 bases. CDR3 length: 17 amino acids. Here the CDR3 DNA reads TGTGCCAGCACCCCGTTTCCTTGGACAAGGGGGGATGAGACCCAGTACTTC. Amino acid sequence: CASTPFPWTRGDETQYF.

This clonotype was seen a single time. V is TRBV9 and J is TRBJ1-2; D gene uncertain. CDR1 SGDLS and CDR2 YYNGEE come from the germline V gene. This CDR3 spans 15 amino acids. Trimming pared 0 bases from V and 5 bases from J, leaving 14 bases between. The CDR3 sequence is CASSVGRAGNYGYTF. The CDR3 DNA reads TGTGCCAGCAGCGTAGGTAGGGCGGGGAATTATGGCTACACCTTC. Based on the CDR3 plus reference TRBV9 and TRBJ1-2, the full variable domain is DSGVTQTPKHLITATGQRVTLRCSPRSGDLSVYWYQQSLDQGLQFLIQYYNGEERAKGNILERFSAQQFPDLHSELNLSSLELGDSALYFCASSVGRAGNYGYTFGSGTRLTVV.

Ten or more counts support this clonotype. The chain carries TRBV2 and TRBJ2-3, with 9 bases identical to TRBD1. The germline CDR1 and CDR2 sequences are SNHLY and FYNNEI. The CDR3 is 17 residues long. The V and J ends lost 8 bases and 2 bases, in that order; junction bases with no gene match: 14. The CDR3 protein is CASLYEGRTGDTDTQYF. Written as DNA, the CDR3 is TGTGCCAGCCTTTACGAGGGGCGGACAGGGGACACAGATACGCAGTATTTT.

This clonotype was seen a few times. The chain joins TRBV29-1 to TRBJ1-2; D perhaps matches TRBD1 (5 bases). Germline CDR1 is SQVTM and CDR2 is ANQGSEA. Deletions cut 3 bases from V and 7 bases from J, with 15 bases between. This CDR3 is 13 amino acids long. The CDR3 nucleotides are TGCAGCGTTGATTACTACGGGGGGTCTGGCTACACCTTC. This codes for CSVDYYGGSGYTF.

For the CDR3, the DNA is TGTGCCAGCTCACCACCGGGGACAGGGTCTTCACCCCTCCACTTT. This gives the protein CASSPPGTGSSPLHF. This chain links TRBV18 with TRBJ1-6; 9 nucleotides align to TRBD1. V gave up 0 bases and J gave up 9 bases; unmatched junction bases: 3. Germline values: CDR1 KGHSH, CDR2 LQKENI. The CDR3 contains 15 residues.

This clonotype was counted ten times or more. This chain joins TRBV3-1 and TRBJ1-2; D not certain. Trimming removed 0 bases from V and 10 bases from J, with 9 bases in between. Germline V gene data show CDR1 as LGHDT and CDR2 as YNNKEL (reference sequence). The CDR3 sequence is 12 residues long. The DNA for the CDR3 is TGTGCCAGCAGCCAAGATCGAGGAATCTACACCTTC. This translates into CASSQDRGIYTF.

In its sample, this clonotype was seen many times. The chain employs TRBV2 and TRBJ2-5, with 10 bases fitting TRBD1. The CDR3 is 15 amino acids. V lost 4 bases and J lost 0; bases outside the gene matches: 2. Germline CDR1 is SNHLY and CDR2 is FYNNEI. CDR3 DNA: TGTGCCAGCAGTGGACAGGGGGCCCACCAAGAGACCCAGTACTTC. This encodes CASSGQGAHQETQYF.

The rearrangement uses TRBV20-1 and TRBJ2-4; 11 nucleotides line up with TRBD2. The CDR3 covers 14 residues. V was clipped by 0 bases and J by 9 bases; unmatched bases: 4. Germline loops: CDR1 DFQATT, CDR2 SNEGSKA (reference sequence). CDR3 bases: TGCAGTGCTAGAGATGAACTAGCGGGGGTCATTCAGTACTTC. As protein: CSARDELAGVIQYF.

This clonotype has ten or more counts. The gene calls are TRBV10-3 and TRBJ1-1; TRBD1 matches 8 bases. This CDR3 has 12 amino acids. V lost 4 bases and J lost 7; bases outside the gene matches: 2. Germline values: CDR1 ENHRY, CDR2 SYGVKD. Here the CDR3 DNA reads TGTGCCATCAGTGGTACAGGGGGTGAAGCTTTCTTT. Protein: CAISGTGGEAFF.

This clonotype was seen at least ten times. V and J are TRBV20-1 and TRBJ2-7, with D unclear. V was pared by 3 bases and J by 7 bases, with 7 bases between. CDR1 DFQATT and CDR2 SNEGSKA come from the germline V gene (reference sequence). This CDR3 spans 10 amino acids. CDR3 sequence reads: CSASKLEQYF. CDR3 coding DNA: TGCAGTGCTAGTAAATTGGAGCAGTACTTC.

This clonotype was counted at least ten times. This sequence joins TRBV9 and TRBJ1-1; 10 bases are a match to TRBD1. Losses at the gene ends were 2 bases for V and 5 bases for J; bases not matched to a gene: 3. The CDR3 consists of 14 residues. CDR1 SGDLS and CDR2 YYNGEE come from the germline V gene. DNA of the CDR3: TGTGCCAGCAGCGTTGGGACAGGGGAGACTGAAGCTTTCTTT. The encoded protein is CASSVGTGETEAFF. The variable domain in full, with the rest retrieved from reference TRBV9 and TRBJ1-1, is DSGVTQTPKHLITATGQRVTLRCSPRSGDLSVYWYQQSLDQGLQFLIQYYNGEERAKGNILERFSAQQFPDLHSELNLSSLELGDSALYFCASSVGTGETEAFFGQGTRLTVV.

In DNA form, the CDR3 reads TGCAGTGCTAGAGATCCTAGACTAGCGGGATTCACAGATACGCAGTATTTT. Translated, it gives CSARDPRLAGFTDTQYF. This rearrangement joins TRBV20-1 to TRBJ2-3; 11 positions agree with TRBD2. CDR1 is DFQATT, CDR2 SNEGSKA, per germline (reference sequence). CDR3 length: 17 residues. V dropped 0 bases and J dropped 2; count of bases not matched to a gene: 7.

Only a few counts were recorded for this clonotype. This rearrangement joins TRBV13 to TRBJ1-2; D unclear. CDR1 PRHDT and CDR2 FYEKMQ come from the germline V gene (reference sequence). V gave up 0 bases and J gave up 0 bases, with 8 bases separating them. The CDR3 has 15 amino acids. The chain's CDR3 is CASSLGRAANYGYTF. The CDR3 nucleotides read TGTGCCAGCAGCTTAGGGAGGGCAGCTAACTATGGCTACACCTTC.

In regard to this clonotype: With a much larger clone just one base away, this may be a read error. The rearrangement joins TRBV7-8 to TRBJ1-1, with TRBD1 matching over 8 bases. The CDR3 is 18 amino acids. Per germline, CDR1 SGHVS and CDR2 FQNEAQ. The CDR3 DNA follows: TGTGCCAGCGGCTTAAGGGGGACACAGGGGGTCTTTGGCACTGAAGCTTTCTTT. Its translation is CASGLRGTQGVFGTEAFF.

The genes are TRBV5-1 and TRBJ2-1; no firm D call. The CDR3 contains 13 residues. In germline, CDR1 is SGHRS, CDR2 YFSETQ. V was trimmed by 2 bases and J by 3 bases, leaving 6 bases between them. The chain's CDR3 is CASSFLSYNEQFF. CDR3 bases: TGCGCCAGCAGCTTCCTTAGCTACAATGAGCAGTTCTTC.